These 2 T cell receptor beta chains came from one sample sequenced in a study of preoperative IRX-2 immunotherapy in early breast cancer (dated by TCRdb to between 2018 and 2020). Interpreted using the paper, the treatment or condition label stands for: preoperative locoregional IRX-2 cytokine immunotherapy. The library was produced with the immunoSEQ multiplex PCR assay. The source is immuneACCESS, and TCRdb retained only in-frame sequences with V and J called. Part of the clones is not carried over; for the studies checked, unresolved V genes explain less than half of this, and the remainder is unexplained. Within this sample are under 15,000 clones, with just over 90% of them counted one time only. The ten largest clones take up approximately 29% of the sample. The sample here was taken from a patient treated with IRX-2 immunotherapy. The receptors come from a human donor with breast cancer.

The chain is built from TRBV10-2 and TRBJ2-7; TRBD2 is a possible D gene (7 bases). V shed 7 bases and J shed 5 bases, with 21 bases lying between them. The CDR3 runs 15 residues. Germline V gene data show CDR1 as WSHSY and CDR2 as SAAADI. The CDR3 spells CASIRGAGEWDEQYV. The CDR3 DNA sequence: TGCGCCAGCATTCGGGGGGCAGGGGAATGGGACGAGCAGTACGTC.

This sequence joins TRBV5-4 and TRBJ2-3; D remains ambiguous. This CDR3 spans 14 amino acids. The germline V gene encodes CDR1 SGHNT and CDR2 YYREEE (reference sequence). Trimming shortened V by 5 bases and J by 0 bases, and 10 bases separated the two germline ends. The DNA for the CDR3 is TGTGCCAGCAGTCAGGACGGTAGCACAGATACGCAGTATTTT. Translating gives CASSQDGSTDTQYF.